This is a list of T cell receptor beta chains from one sample in a study of blood T cell repertoires in COVID-19. Produced via immunoSEQ multiplex PCR; TCRdb's table is partial and in-frame only. Of about 170,000 clones listed, approximately 83% are singletons. The specimen sequenced was peripheral blood. Receptors originate from a human donor with acute or convalescent COVID-19. The donor label of this sample is uncertain. Both conserved end residues are part of each CDR3.

CDR3aa: CASSLAQRAGYEQYF; v_gene: TRBV7-2; j_gene: TRBJ2-7
CDR3aa: CASSSGLAGAIYNEQFF; v_gene: TRBV5-4; j_gene: TRBJ2-1
CDR3aa: CASSADYNSPLHF; v_gene: TRBV2; j_gene: TRBJ1-6
CDR3aa: CASSPRTGNTEAFF; v_gene: TRBV19; j_gene: TRBJ1-1
CDR3aa: CASSRTGGADGYTF; v_gene: TRBV7-3; j_gene: TRBJ1-2
CDR3aa: CASRGTVGEKLFF; v_gene: TRBV12-3/TRBV12-4; j_gene: TRBJ1-4
CDR3aa: CASTQGINQPQHF; v_gene: TRBV19; j_gene: TRBJ1-5
CDR3aa: CASSEGDTRGEQYF; v_gene: TRBV6-1; j_gene: TRBJ2-7
CDR3aa: CASSDPQGRTEAFF; v_gene: TRBV6-1; j_gene: TRBJ1-1
CDR3aa: CASSPPGRGSSYNEQFF; v_gene: TRBV5-4; j_gene: TRBJ2-1
CDR3aa: CASSIAPQGWSSYNSPLHF; v_gene: TRBV19; j_gene: TRBJ1-6
CDR3aa: CASSPQGASNQPQHF; v_gene: TRBV6-5; j_gene: TRBJ1-5
CDR3aa: CASSLGSGGSPGTDTQYF; v_gene: TRBV5-1; j_gene: TRBJ2-3
CDR3aa: CASSEPGQGSETQYF; v_gene: TRBV10-1; j_gene: TRBJ2-5
CDR3aa: CASSLSTTANTGELFF; v_gene: TRBV7-9; j_gene: TRBJ2-2
CDR3aa: CASSPDRDQPQHF; v_gene: TRBV6-5; j_gene: TRBJ1-5
CDR3aa: CASSPRGRACSTNEKLFF; v_gene: TRBV23-1; j_gene: TRBJ1-4